This T cell receptor (beta chain) appears in the sequencing data of a study of blood T cell repertoires in COVID-19. Study overall: Acute and convalescent COVID-19 samples came from the United States, Italy and Spain. PBMCs, B-cell-depleted T cells, or T cells were the source of the cDNA or gDNA that made up the material.

Under the authors' procedure: Estimation of nucleated cell counts relied on the amplification of reference gene primers. Clones were sequenced by immunoSEQ multiplex PCR, and TCRdb holds only the in-frame ones, with some missing. Clonal size and the V and J genes are those of that table, whereas D and trimming came from the DNA. This table has about 130,000 clones, around 80% appearing once. The sample was peripheral blood. This clonotype was sampled from a man aged 70 or older with acute or convalescent COVID-19.

CDR3 coding DNA: TGTGCCAGCAGCGCCCGGGACAGGGTAGCGGGGGCCTACAATGAGCAGTTCTTC. Its translation is CASSARDRVAGAYNEQFF. The V call is TRBV6-4, the J call TRBJ2-1; D assignment may be TRBD1 or TRBD2 (9 bases each). Looked up from germline, CDR1 is MRHNA and CDR2 is SNTAGT. Trimming took off 6 bases at V and 2 bases at J, with 23 bases between the two ends. The CDR3 runs to 18 residues.